These 7 T cell receptor beta chains originate from one sample sequenced in a study of T cells in Graves' hyperthyroidism and ophthalmopathy. It was RNA transcripts that yielded the amplified TCR beta CDR3 regions. The TCR CDR3 was amplified in a first-round RT-PCR using the HTBI primer set. One entry per CDR3 protein, called by TCRdb with MiXCR from the multiplex PCR reads. The sample lists about 180,000 distinct CDR3 sequences, more than 15% occurring once. Sequencing was performed on blood. These receptors all come from a woman between 45 and 60 years old with Graves' hyperthyroidism.

The chain links TRBV7-9 to TRBJ2-7, with D uncertain. Germline V gene sequence: CDR1 SEHNR, CDR2 FQNEAQ (reference sequence). The V and J ends lost 1 base and 7 bases respectively, with 14 bases between them. The CDR3 consists of 14 residues. The CDR3 spells CASSLDVFGGEQYF. The CDR3 region has the DNA TGTGCCAGCAGCTTAGACGTGTTCGGTGGGGAGCAGTACTTC.

The sample holds a few counts of this clonotype. Being one base from a much bigger clone, this may be a read error. The gene calls are TRBV20-1 and TRBJ2-1; D may be TRBD1 or TRBD2 (5 bases each). Germline lookup yields CDR1 DFQATT and CDR2 SNEGSKA (reference sequence). CDR3 length: 13 amino acids. Trimming took off 6 bases at V and 6 bases at J, with 15 bases between the two ends. CDR3 coding DNA: TGCAGTGCCCCGGGACGGACCTGCAATGAGCAGTTCTTC. Translating it yields CSAPGRTCNEQFF.

This chain links TRBV4-2 with TRBJ1-6; D is ambiguous. The CDR3 sequence is 15 residues long. Trimming stripped 1 base from V and 6 bases from J, with 10 bases between. Germline V gene data show CDR1 as LGHNA and CDR2 as YNFKEQ. CDR3 sequence: CASSQVALPNSPLHF. The CDR3 DNA follows: TGTGCCAGCAGCCAAGTGGCCCTACCTAATTCACCCCTCCACTTT.

At least ten counts were recorded for this clonotype. This rearrangement joins TRBV6-1 to TRBJ1-5; D perhaps matches TRBD1 (6 bases). This CDR3 has 16 amino acids. CDR1 is MNHNS, CDR2 SASEGT, per germline. Between the trimmed V and J ends, which lost 7 bases and 1 base, there was a span of 17 bases. The DNA of the CDR3 is TGTGCCAGCAACTTAGCGACGGGGGGCAGCAATCAGCCCCAGCATTTT. Translating it yields CASNLATGGSNQPQHF.

In its sample, this clonotype was seen many times. V usage is TRBV9 and J usage is TRBJ2-5, with D possibly being TRBD2 (5 bases). Per germline, CDR1 SGDLS and CDR2 YYNGEE. The CDR3 contains 13 residues. Trimming took 3 bases from V and 5 from J, leaving 11 bases between them. The CDR3 spells CASSGTPGETQYF. The CDR3 region has the DNA TGTGCCAGCAGCGGGACTCCCGGGGAGACCCAGTACTTC.

This clonotype was recorded many times. The gene calls are TRBV27 and TRBJ2-7, with D tentatively TRBD1 (6 bases). CDR1 MNHEY and CDR2 SMNVEV come from the germline V gene (reference sequence). V lost 8 bases, J lost 2 bases, and 13 bases lay in between. The CDR3 length is 13 residues. CDR3 bases: TGTGCCAGCGGCTGGACAGCTGCCTACGAGCAGTACTTC. Encoded protein: CASGWTAAYEQYF.

This clonotype was observed a handful of times. The chain links TRBV19 to TRBJ2-1, with D hard to call. The germline V gene has CDR1 LNHDA and CDR2 SQIVND (reference sequence). V was shortened by 6 bases and J by 2 bases, with 11 bases between the two germline ends. The CDR3 has 14 amino acids. The CDR3 loop reads CASSVDLAYNEQFF. CDR3 coding DNA: TGTGCCAGTAGCGTGGACCTCGCCTACAATGAGCAGTTCTTC.